The 7 T cell receptor beta chains presented below share a single source sample, sequenced in a study of blood T cell repertoires in COVID-19. Clones were sequenced by immunoSEQ multiplex PCR, and TCRdb holds only the in-frame ones, with some missing. The sample has about 200,000 clones; 80% are singletons. Sample: peripheral blood. The receptor set was obtained from a man aged 60-69 years with acute or convalescent COVID-19.

V gene TRBV6-6 combines with J gene TRBJ2-5; 9 bases map to TRBD2. This CDR3 has 14 residues. Germline CDR1 MNHNY, CDR2 SVGAGI (reference sequence). Trimming took 7 bases from V and 3 from J; bases not matched to a gene: 6. The CDR3 protein is CASTRLAGKETQYF. CDR3 sequence (DNA): TGTGCCAGCACCCGGCTAGCGGGGAAAGAGACCCAGTACTTC.

The V call is TRBV30, the J call TRBJ1-5, with TRBD1 as a possible D gene (5 bases). Germline CDR1 GTSNPN, CDR2 SVGIG (reference sequence). Deletions cut 2 bases from V and 4 bases from J, with 9 bases between. The CDR3 contains 13 residues. The CDR3 DNA reads as TGTGCCTGGAGTTTGGGGCCTAATCAGCCCCAGCATTTT. It translates to CAWSLGPNQPQHF. Complete variable domain (other parts from reference TRBV30 and TRBJ1-5): SQTIHQWPATLVQPVGSPLSLECTVEGTSNPNLYWYRQAAGRGLQLLFYSVGIGQISSEVPQNLSASRPQDRQFILSSKKLLLSDSGFYLCAWSLGPNQPQHFGDGTRLSIL.

The V and J genes are TRBV25-1 and TRBJ1-2; no clear D. The V end lost 4 bases, the J end lost 3 bases, and 6 bases lay between the germline ends. The CDR3 length is 12 residues. Germline lookup yields CDR1 MGHDK and CDR2 SYGVNS. The CDR3 here is CASSGGYYGYTF. The CDR3 DNA reads as TGTGCCAGCAGTGGCGGGTACTATGGCTACACCTTC.

V gene TRBV28 combines with J gene TRBJ1-1; TRBD1 is a possible D gene (5 bases). The V end was cut by 2 bases, the J end by 5 bases, with 12 bases between. The CDR3 spans 14 residues. Germline loops: CDR1 MDHEN, CDR2 SYDVKM. CDR3 amino acids: CASSLLSGGTEAFF. In nucleotides, the CDR3 is TGTGCCAGCAGTTTACTTAGCGGGGGAACTGAAGCTTTCTTT. Full variable domain (remainder filled in from reference TRBV28 and TRBJ1-1): DVKVTQSSRYLVKRTGEKVFLECVQDMDHENMFWYRQDPGLGLRLIYFSYDVKMKEKGDIPEGYSVSREKKERFSLILESASTNQTSMYLCASSLLSGGTEAFFGQGTRLTVV.

The chain uses TRBV5-1 and TRBJ1-1; 7 bases are shared with TRBD1. From germline, CDR1 is SGHRS and CDR2 YFSETQ. The CDR3 consists of 14 residues. J was trimmed by 3 bases and V by 4 bases; bases with no gene match: 6. CDR3 DNA sequence: TGCGCCAGCAGCAGGGGACAGAAGGACACTGAAGCTTTCTTT. Amino acid sequence: CASSRGQKDTEAFF.

The chain links TRBV3-1 (or the pseudogene TRBV3-2) to TRBJ1-5; 10 nucleotides line up with TRBD1. Germline CDR1 and CDR2: LGHDT and YNNKEL (reference sequence). V lost 8 bases and J lost 4; bases outside the gene matches: 5. The CDR3 loop spans 14 amino acids. The CDR3 reads CASSPGQGNQPQHF. In DNA form, the CDR3 reads TGTGCCAGCTCTCCGGGACAGGGGAATCAGCCCCAGCATTTT.

As to this clone: The junction shows a germline mismatch at one end, possibly a read error. J is TRBJ1-5 and V is TRBV7-9; TRBD1 matches at 9 bases. CDR3 size: 14 residues. The germline V gene has CDR1 SEHNR and CDR2 FQNEAQ (reference sequence). The CDR3 loop reads CASSSGRPGTGFSF. CDR3 bases: TGTGCCAGCAGCTCAGGTCGTCCCGGGACAGGGTTTTCTTTT.